The entry that follows covers one TCR beta chain sequence. The data are from a study of T cells in Graves' hyperthyroidism and ophthalmopathy. Authors of the study amplified TCR beta CDR3 regions from RNA transcripts. RT-PCR in the first round (using the HTBI primer set) targeted the TCR CDR3. TCRdb called the multiplex PCR reads again in MiXCR, with one record for every CDR3 protein. Of hundreds of thousands of distinct CDR3 sequences in the sample, about 15% were seen once. A Clinical Activity Score of at least 3, a NOSPECS grade of at least 4 and a duration under 3 months were recorded in the ophthalmopathy patients. The PBMCs were taken from approximately 9 ml of fresh peripheral blood. The receptor's source is a woman aged 40 to 50 with Graves' ophthalmopathy. The sequenced sample consisted of blood.

CDR3 nucleotides: TGTGCCAGCAGGACACCGGGACAGGGGGCGGGAGAGCAGTACTTC. Translating gives CASRTPGQGAGEQYF. The rearrangement joins TRBV28 to TRBJ2-7; TRBD1 aligns across 12 bases. Germline V gene data show CDR1 as MDHEN and CDR2 as SYDVKM. With 6 bases clipped from V and 7 bases from J, the junction kept 10 bases outside the gene matches. This CDR3 has 15 residues.